The 27 T cell receptor beta chains in this list originate from one sample, sequenced in a study of shared clonotypes between healthy human individuals. The protocol was immunoSEQ multiplex PCR, while the TCRdb copy is restricted to in-frame clones and leaves out a portion. This table holds more than 400,000 clones, 96% found once. Sequenced material: naive CD4+ T cells sorted from blood. Subset meaning: CD45RA+ positively selected. Receptor source: a woman under 40 in good health.

The chain carries TRBV5-4 and TRBJ2-1, with D tentatively TRBD1 or TRBD2 (5 bases each). This CDR3 has 16 residues. V lost 0 bases and J lost 2, with 12 bases in between. In germline, CDR1 is SGHNT, CDR2 YYREEE (reference sequence). CDR3 DNA sequence: TGTGCCAGCAGCTTGGATCTTGGGGGAGCCTACAATGAGCAGTTCTTC. As protein: CASSLDLGGAYNEQFF.

J is TRBJ1-4 and V is TRBV5-1, with D maybe TRBD1 (5 bases). Looked up from germline, CDR1 is SGHRS and CDR2 is YFSETQ. The CDR3 is 14 amino acids. Trimming shortened V by 7 bases and J by 2 bases, and 12 bases separated the two germline ends. Written as DNA, the CDR3 is TGCGCCAGCGGCCGTTGGGGGACTAATGAAAAACTGTTTTTT. Its protein product is CASGRWGTNEKLFF.

In its sample, this clone was seen a few times. The gene calls are TRBV20-1 and TRBJ2-7; D gene uncertain. V shed 6 bases and J shed 0 bases, with 3 bases lying between them. This CDR3 contains 10 residues. Per the germline V gene, CDR1 is DFQATT and CDR2 is SNEGSKA (reference sequence). Here the CDR3 reads CSAHSYEQYF. The CDR3 region has the DNA TGCAGTGCGCACTCCTACGAGCAGTACTTC.

V usage is TRBV6-4 and J usage is TRBJ1-1; D is unclear. V lost 6 bases and J 1 base, leaving 6 bases between the germline ends. This CDR3 is built from 12 residues. Germline V gene data show CDR1 as MRHNA and CDR2 as SNTAGT. The DNA for the CDR3 is TGTGCCAGCAGGGGCGGGAACACTGAAGCTTTCTTT. Protein: CASRGGNTEAFF.

V and J are TRBV25-1 and TRBJ2-7; 8 bases fit TRBD2. With V trimmed by 1 base and J by 2 bases, 10 bases remained unmatched. Per germline, CDR1 MGHDK and CDR2 SYGVNS. The CDR3 is made up of 17 amino acids. CDR3 amino acids: CASSELETSATPYEQYF. The CDR3 DNA follows: TGTGCCAGCAGTGAATTGGAGACTAGCGCAACTCCCTACGAGCAGTACTTC.

The genes are TRBV4-2 and TRBJ2-5, with D tentatively TRBD1 (5 bases). The CDR3 sequence is 19 residues long. V lost 3 bases to trimming and J lost 1 base, with 24 bases between them. The germline V gene has CDR1 LGHNA and CDR2 YNFKEQ. This CDR3 reads CASSHYKDSSSAVQETQYF. The CDR3 nucleotides are TGTGCCAGCAGCCACTACAAAGACAGCAGTTCGGCTGTCCAAGAGACCCAGTACTTC.

The V call is TRBV27, the J call TRBJ1-5, with D perhaps matching TRBD1 (6 bases). This CDR3 has 14 residues. V lost 6 bases, J lost 1 base, and 10 bases lay in between. Germline V gives CDR1 MNHEY, CDR2 SMNVEV (reference sequence). CDR3: CASRDRISNQPQHF. The CDR3 DNA reads as TGTGCCAGCAGGGACAGAATAAGCAATCAGCCCCAGCATTTT.

The V call is TRBV19, the J call TRBJ2-3; D is perhaps TRBD1 or TRBD2 (5 bases each). CDR1 is LNHDA, CDR2 SQIVND, per germline (reference sequence). Trimming stripped 0 bases from V and 0 bases from J, with 13 bases between. CDR3 length: 17 amino acids. This chain's CDR3 is CASSIDGDGSSTDTQYF. In DNA form, the CDR3 reads TGTGCCAGTAGTATAGATGGGGACGGATCTAGCACAGATACGCAGTATTTT.

J is TRBJ2-3 and V is TRBV28; no definite D call. CDR3 size: 16 residues. Trimming took off 3 bases at V and 1 base at J, with 14 bases between the two ends. Germline V gene sequence: CDR1 MDHEN, CDR2 SYDVKM. Here the CDR3 reads CASSFPPEARTDTQYF. CDR3 bases: TGTGCCAGCAGTTTCCCGCCTGAAGCGCGCACAGATACGCAGTATTTT.

CDR3 sequence (DNA): TGCGCCAGCAGCTTGGTTGCCCAGAGAGGCGATACGCAGTATTTT. Its translation is CASSLVAQRGDTQYF. The rearrangement uses TRBV5-1 and TRBJ2-3; no firm D call. The CDR3 extends over 15 amino acids. V shed 0 bases and J shed 6 bases, with 14 bases lying between them. Germline V gene sequence: CDR1 SGHRS, CDR2 YFSETQ.

Notes on this clone: This same CDR3 is encoded by further DNA sequences in the sample. This chain joins TRBV6-1 and TRBJ2-7, with 7 bases matching TRBD2. The CDR3 is made up of 13 amino acids. Germline V gene data show CDR1 as MNHNS and CDR2 as SASEGT. The V gene end was trimmed by 6 bases and the J gene end by 0 bases; junction bases not matched to a gene: 2. In DNA form, the CDR3 reads TGTGCCAGCAGACGGGACTACTCCTACGAGCAGTACTTC. This sequence encodes CASRRDYSYEQYF.

This clone has only one observation. The V and J genes are TRBV20-1 and TRBJ1-2; 8 bases are shared with TRBD1. In germline, CDR1 is DFQATT, CDR2 SNEGSKA (reference sequence). J was trimmed by 7 bases and V by 8 bases; bases with no gene match: 6. This CDR3 region has 11 residues. CDR3 protein: CSTYRGSGYTF. The CDR3 DNA sequence: TGCAGTACCTACAGGGGGTCTGGCTACACCTTC.

This chain links TRBV18 with TRBJ2-5; no clear D. V dropped 6 bases and J dropped 5 bases, with 13 bases sitting between them. This CDR3 has 13 amino acids. Germline V CDR1 and CDR2: KGHSH, LQKENI. CDR3 sequence (DNA): TGTGCCAGCTCCAGGAATGGGCGGGAGACCCAGTACTTC. It codes for CASSRNGRETQYF.

V is TRBV6-1 and J is TRBJ2-7, with D unclear. The CDR3 spans 15 residues. V dropped 10 bases and J dropped 0 bases, with 19 bases sitting between them. Germline CDR1 MNHNS, CDR2 SASEGT. CDR3 protein: CATRSPRQISYEQYF. The CDR3 DNA is TGTGCCACACGATCGCCCCGGCAGATCTCCTACGAGCAGTACTTC.

The V call is TRBV10-2, the J call TRBJ2-7; unclear D gene. V gave up 5 bases and J gave up 2 bases, with 10 bases separating them. Germline V CDR1 and CDR2: WSHSY, SAAADI. This CDR3 is built from 13 residues. CDR3 in DNA: TGCGCCAGCAGTCCCCGTCAAGCCTACGAGCAGTACTTC. This translates into CASSPRQAYEQYF.

The chain employs TRBV18 and TRBJ2-1, with D possibly matching TRBD1 (6 bases). V lost 2 bases and J lost 5, with 7 bases in between. The CDR3 has 13 amino acids. Germline V gene sequence: CDR1 KGHSH, CDR2 LQKENI. CDR3 loop: CASSPGQHNEQFF. DNA for the CDR3: TGTGCCAGCTCACCAGGACAGCACAATGAGCAGTTCTTC.

The V call is TRBV25-1, the J call TRBJ1-1; no clear D gene. Germline V gives CDR1 MGHDK, CDR2 SYGVNS. V gave up 8 bases and J gave up 4 bases, with 17 bases separating them. This CDR3 spans 14 amino acids. DNA for the CDR3: TGTGCCAGCGCCTCCCGAAGGGTGGGCACTGAAGCTTTCTTT. Amino acid sequence: CASASRRVGTEAFF.

The chain combines TRBV11-2 with TRBJ1-1; TRBD1 aligns across 7 bases. Germline assignment: CDR1 SGHAT and CDR2 FQNNGV. V trimming: 4 bases; J trimming: 4 bases; junction bases outside the gene matches: 9. CDR3 size: 15 residues. Here the CDR3 DNA reads TGTGCCAGCAGCTCGAACAGGGGTAAAGCCACTGAAGCTTTCTTT. It encodes CASSSNRGKATEAFF.

The chain carries TRBV19 and TRBJ2-5, with D possibly TRBD2 on 6 matching bases. The DNA end favors TRBJ2-7, so the J call may be wrong. The CDR3 extends over 15 amino acids. Per germline, CDR1 LNHDA and CDR2 SQIVND (reference sequence). CDR3 coding DNA: TGTGCCAGTAGTATGGTAGCGGTTGGGTCCTACGAGCAGTACTTC. It specifies CASSMVAVGSYEQYF.

This clone was observed a single time. The chain employs TRBV2 and TRBJ2-1; 11 nucleotides match TRBD2. Germline CDR1 SNHLY, CDR2 FYNNEI. The ends lost 6 bases at V and 4 bases at J; junction bases unmatched: 8. This CDR3 contains 16 residues. DNA of the CDR3: TGTGCCAGCAGCCGAGGGGGGACTAGCGGATACAATGAGCAGTTCTTC. Its translation: CASSRGGTSGYNEQFF. Using reference TRBV2 and TRBJ2-1 for the parts outside the CDR3, the full variable domain is EPEVTQTPSHQVTQMGQEVILRCVPISNHLYFYWYRQILGQKVEFLVSFYNNEISEKSEIFDDQFSVERPDGSNFTLKIRSTKLEDSAMYFCASSRGGTSGYNEQFFGPGTRLTVL.

The chain employs TRBV7-9 and TRBJ1-4; TRBD1 matches 7 bases. V was clipped by 5 bases and J by 8 bases; unmatched bases: 8. The CDR3 runs 14 residues. Germline CDR1 reads SEHNR; CDR2 reads FQNEAQ (reference sequence). As DNA, the CDR3 is TGTGCCAGCAGCAGGACAGGAGGACTCGAAAAACTGTTTTTT. This sequence encodes CASSRTGGLEKLFF.

This sequence joins TRBV11-2 and TRBJ2-1; TRBD2 aligns across 9 bases. This CDR3 has 12 amino acids. Germline CDR1 and CDR2: SGHAT and FQNNGV. The trim removed 4 bases at V and 15 bases at J, leaving 7 bases unmatched. In DNA form, the CDR3 reads TGTGCCAGCAGCTCCGGCGGGAGGGCGGGGTTCTTC. Translating gives CASSSGGRAGFF.

The chain links TRBV7-2 to TRBJ1-1; D is perhaps TRBD1 (6 bases). The V gene lost 5 bases and the J gene lost 3 bases, with 10 bases spanning the gap. CDR1 and CDR2 from the germline V gene are SGHTA and FQGNSA. The CDR3 covers 13 residues. Written as DNA, the CDR3 is TGTGCCAGCAGCCGGGCAGGGGACACTGAAGCTTTCTTT. Its translation: CASSRAGDTEAFF.

The J gene is TRBJ2-7, the V gene TRBV5-1, with 9 bases fitting TRBD1. The CDR3 runs to 20 residues. With 0 bases clipped from V and 2 bases from J, the junction kept 18 bases outside the gene matches. CDR1 and CDR2 (germline): SGHRS, YFSETQ. The CDR3 nucleotides are TGCGCCAGCAGCTTGGGACAGGGGGTGGTAAGGGGATTGACACCCTACGAGCAGTACTTC. It is translated as CASSLGQGVVRGLTPYEQYF.

This chain uses TRBV28 with TRBJ2-7, with TRBD1 matching over 9 bases. The V segment lost 5 bases and the J segment 3 bases; nucleotides outside the gene matches: 5. The V gene's germline CDR1 is MDHEN and CDR2 SYDVKM. The CDR3 loop spans 14 amino acids. The CDR3 DNA is TGTGCCAGCAGTCTAACAGGGGGCATCTACGAGCAGTACTTC. It yields the protein CASSLTGGIYEQYF. Filled out from reference TRBV28 and TRBJ2-7, the complete variable domain reads DVKVTQSSRYLVKRTGEKVFLECVQDMDHENMFWYRQDPGLGLRLIYFSYDVKMKEKGDIPEGYSVSREKKERFSLILESASTNQTSMYLCASSLTGGIYEQYFGPGTRLTVT.

This clone was observed a single time. The V call is TRBV5-1, the J call TRBJ2-7; TRBD2 matches at 10 bases. Losses at the gene ends were 7 bases for V and 7 bases for J; bases not matched to a gene: 14. Germline CDR1 SGHRS, CDR2 YFSETQ. The CDR3 runs to 15 residues. CDR3 nucleotides: TGCGCCAGCGGGCGGCTAGCGGGAGATTCGGGGGAGCAGTACTTC. Translated, it gives CASGRLAGDSGEQYF. Supplemented by reference TRBV5-1 and TRBJ2-7, the full variable domain reads KAGVTQTPRYLIKTRGQQVTLSCSPISGHRSVSWYQQTPGQGLQFLFEYFSETQRNKGNFPGRFSGRQFSNSRSEMNVSTLELGDSALYLCASGRLAGDSGEQYFGPGTRLTVT.

The J gene is TRBJ2-3, the V gene TRBV4-1; 9 bases map to TRBD2. The CDR3 contains 16 residues. Germline values: CDR1 MGHRA, CDR2 YSYEKL. V trimming: 1 base; J trimming: 6 bases; junction bases outside the gene matches: 8. The CDR3 DNA reads TGCGCCAGCAGCCAAGTAGGTGCGGGAGGGTGGGATACGCAGTATTTT. It specifies CASSQVGAGGWDTQYF.